This TCR beta chain emerged from a study of blood T cells in healthy people across ages. Study results and caveats: Both naive CD4+ cell counts and diversity were greater in long-lived donors than in aged donors.

Primed by a sample-barcoded 5' primer and a J-beta primer mix, a second PCR proceeded for roughly 6 to 12 cycles. Tags on each cDNA molecule came from a template-switch adaptor with 12 random nucleotides. TCRdb fed the 5' RACE reads into MiXCR, producing one record per CDR3 protein. The table has approximately 360,000 distinct CDR3 sequences, about 52% seen once. The sample holds one count of this clonotype. The antigen remains unidentified. There are 13 residues in the CDR3. Germline V gives CDR1 SGHTA, CDR2 FQGNSA. V was cut by 5 bases and J by 7 bases, with 15 bases left in between. This sequence joins TRBV7-2 and TRBJ2-7, with D unresolved. Sequencing was done on a sample of blood. The sequence was obtained from a man aged 60 to 75 in good health. The CDR3 here is CASSVYLYNEQYF. Written as DNA, the CDR3 is TGTGCCAGCAGCGTATACCTATACAATGAGCAGTACTTC.